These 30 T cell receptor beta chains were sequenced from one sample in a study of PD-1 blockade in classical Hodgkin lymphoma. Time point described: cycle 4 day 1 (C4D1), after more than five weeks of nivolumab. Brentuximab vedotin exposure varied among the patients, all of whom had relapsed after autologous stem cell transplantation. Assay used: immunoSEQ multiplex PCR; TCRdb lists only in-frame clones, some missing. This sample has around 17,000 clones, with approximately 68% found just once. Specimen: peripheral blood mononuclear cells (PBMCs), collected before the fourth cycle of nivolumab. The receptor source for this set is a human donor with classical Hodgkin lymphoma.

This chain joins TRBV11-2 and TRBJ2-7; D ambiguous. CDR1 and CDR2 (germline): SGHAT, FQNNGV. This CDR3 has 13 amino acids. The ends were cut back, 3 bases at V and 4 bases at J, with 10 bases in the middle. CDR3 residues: CASSFNTEYEQYF. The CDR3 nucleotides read TGTGCCAGCAGCTTTAACACAGAGTACGAGCAGTACTTC.

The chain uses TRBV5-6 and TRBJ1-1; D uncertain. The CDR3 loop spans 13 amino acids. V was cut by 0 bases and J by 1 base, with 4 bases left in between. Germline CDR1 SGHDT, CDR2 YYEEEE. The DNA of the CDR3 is TGTGCCAGCAGCTTGGGGTGGAACACTGAAGCTTTCTTT. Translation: CASSLGWNTEAFF.

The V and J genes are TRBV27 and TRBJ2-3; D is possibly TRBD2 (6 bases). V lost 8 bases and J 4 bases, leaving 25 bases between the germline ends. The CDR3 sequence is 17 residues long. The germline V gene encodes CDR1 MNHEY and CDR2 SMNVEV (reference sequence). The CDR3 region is CASVLEGRRVSADTQYF. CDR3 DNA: TGTGCCAGCGTCCTGGAGGGGAGGAGGGTTTCGGCAGATACGCAGTATTTT.

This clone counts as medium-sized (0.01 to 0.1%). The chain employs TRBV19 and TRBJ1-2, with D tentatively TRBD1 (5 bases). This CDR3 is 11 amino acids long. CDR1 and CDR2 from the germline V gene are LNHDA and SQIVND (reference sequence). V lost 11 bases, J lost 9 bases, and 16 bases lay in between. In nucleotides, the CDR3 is TGTGCCGTCGGGGGAGGGGTTAGCTACACCTTC. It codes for CAVGGGVSYTF. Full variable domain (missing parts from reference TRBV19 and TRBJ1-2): DGGITQSPKYLFRKEGQNVTLSCEQNLNHDAMYWYRQDPGQGLRLIYYSQIVNDFQKGDIAEGYSVSREKKESFPLTVTSAQKNPTAFYLCAVGGGVSYTFGSGTRLTVV.

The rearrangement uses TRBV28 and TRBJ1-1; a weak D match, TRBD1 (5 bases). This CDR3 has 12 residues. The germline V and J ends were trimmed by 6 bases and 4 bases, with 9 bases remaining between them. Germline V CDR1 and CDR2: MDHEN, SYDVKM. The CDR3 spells CASRGPGTEAFF. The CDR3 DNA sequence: TGTGCCAGCAGGGGACCTGGCACTGAAGCTTTCTTT. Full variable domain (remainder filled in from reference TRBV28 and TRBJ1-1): DVKVTQSSRYLVKRTGEKVFLECVQDMDHENMFWYRQDPGLGLRLIYFSYDVKMKEKGDIPEGYSVSREKKERFSLILESASTNQTSMYLCASRGPGTEAFFGQGTRLTVV.

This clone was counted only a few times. The CDR3, as DNA: TGTGCCAGCAGCTTAGGCTCCCCCGGGAGCTCCTACAATGAGCAGTTCTTC. This encodes CASSLGSPGSSYNEQFF. The chain employs TRBV11-3 and TRBJ2-1; a possible D gene is TRBD2 (6 bases). The CDR3 is 17 amino acids. Germline-derived CDR1 and CDR2 are SGHNT and YENEEA. With 1 base removed from V and 0 bases from J, the gap between germline ends came to 13 bases.

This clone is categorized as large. In DNA, the CDR3 is TGTGCCAGCAGCGGCACTAGCGGGAGGAACAACGAGCAGTACTTC. Amino acids: CASSGTSGRNNEQYF. The chain uses TRBV5-5 and TRBJ2-7; 12 bases map to TRBD2. The CDR3 is 15 amino acids. Looked up from germline, CDR1 is SGHKS and CDR2 is YYEKEE (reference sequence). Trimming took 4 bases from V and 5 from J; bases not matched to a gene: 7.

The CDR3 DNA follows: TGTGCCACCAGTAGTAATAGGGGAAGGGGAACCGGGGAGCTGTTTTTT. As protein: CATSSNRGRGTGELFF. The genes are TRBV15 and TRBJ2-2, with a tentative D call TRBD1 (5 bases). The CDR3 is made up of 16 amino acids. CDR1 and CDR2 from the germline V gene are LNHNV and YYDKDF (reference sequence). V lost 6 bases to trimming and J lost 5 bases, with 19 bases between them. Together with reference TRBV15 and TRBJ2-2, the CDR3 gives the full variable domain: DAMVIQNPRYQVTQFGKPVTLSCSQTLNHNVMYWYQQKSSQAPKLLFHYYDKDFNNEADTPDNFQSRRPNTSFCFLDIRSPGLGDTAMYLCATSSNRGRGTGELFFGEGSRLTVL.

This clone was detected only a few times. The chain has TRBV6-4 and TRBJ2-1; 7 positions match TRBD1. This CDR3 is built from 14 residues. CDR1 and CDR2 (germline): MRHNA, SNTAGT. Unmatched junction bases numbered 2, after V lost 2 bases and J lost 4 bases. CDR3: CASSDRGQYNEQFF. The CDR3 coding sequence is TGTGCCAGCAGTGACAGGGGACAGTACAATGAGCAGTTCTTC.

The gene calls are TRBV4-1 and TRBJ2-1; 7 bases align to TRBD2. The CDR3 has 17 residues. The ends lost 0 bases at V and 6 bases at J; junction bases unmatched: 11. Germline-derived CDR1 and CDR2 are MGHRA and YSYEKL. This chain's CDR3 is CASSQDLFGLVRNEQFF. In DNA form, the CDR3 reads TGCGCCAGCAGCCAAGATCTTTTCGGACTAGTACGCAATGAGCAGTTCTTC.

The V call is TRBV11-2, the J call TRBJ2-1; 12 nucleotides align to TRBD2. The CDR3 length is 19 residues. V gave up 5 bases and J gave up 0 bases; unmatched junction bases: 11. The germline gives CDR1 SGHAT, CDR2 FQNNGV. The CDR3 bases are TGTGCCAGCAGCCCCCGACTAGCGGGAGCCTTTTTCTCCTACAATGAGCAGTTCTTC. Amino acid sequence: CASSPRLAGAFFSYNEQFF.

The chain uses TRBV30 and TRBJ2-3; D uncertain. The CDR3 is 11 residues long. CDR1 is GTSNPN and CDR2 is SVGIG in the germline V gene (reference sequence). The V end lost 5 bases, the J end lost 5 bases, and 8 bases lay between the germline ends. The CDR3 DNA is TGTGCCTGGGGTGGGGAAGATACGCAGTATTTT. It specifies CAWGGEDTQYF. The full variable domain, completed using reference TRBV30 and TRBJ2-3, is SQTIHQWPATLVQPVGSPLSLECTVEGTSNPNLYWYRQAAGRGLQLLFYSVGIGQISSEVPQNLSASRPQDRQFILSSKKLLLSDSGFYLCAWGGEDTQYFGPGTRLTVL.

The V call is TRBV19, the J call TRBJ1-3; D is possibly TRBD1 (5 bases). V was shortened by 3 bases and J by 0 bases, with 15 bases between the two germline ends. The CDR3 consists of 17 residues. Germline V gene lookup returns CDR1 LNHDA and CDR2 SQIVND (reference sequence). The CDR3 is CASSMGPPFRSGNTIYF. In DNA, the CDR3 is TGTGCCAGTAGTATGGGACCCCCCTTTCGCTCTGGAAACACCATATATTTT.

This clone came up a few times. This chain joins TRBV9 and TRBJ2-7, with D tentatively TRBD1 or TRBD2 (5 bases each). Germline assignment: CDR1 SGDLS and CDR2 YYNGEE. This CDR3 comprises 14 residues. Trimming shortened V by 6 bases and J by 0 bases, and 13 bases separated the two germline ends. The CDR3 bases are TGTGCCAGCAATCCCTGGGGGAGCTCCTACGAGCAGTACTTC. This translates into CASNPWGSSYEQYF.

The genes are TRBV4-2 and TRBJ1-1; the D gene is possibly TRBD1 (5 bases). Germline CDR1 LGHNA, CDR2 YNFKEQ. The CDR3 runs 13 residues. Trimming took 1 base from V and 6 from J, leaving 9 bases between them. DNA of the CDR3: TGTGCCAGCAGCCAAGCTATAGGGGCTGAAGCTTTCTTT. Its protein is CASSQAIGAEAFF.

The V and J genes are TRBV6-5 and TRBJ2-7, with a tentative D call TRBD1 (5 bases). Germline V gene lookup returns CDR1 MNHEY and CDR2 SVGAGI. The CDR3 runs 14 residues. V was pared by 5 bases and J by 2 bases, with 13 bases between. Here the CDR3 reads CASSQEGVPYEQYF. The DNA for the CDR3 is TGTGCCAGCAGTCAAGAAGGGGTCCCCTACGAGCAGTACTTC.

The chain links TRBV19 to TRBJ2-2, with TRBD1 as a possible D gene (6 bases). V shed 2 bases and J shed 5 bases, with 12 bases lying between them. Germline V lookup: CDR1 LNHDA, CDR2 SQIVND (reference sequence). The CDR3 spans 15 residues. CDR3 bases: TGTGCCAGTAGTATAAGCCGGCAGGGGACCGGGGAGCTGTTTTTT. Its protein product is CASSISRQGTGELFF.

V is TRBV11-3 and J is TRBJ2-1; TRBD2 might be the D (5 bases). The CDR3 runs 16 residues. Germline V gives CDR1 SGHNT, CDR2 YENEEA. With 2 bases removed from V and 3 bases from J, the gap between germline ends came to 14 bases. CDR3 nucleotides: TGTGCCAGCAGCTTAAGCGGATTCCGGGACTACAATGAGCAGTTCTTC. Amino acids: CASSLSGFRDYNEQFF.

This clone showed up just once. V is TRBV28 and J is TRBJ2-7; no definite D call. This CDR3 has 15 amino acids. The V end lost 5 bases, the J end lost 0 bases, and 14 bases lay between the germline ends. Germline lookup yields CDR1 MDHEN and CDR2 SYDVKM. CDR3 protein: CASSPSFRVSYEQYF. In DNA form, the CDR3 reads TGTGCCAGCAGTCCTTCTTTTCGGGTCTCCTACGAGCAGTACTTC.

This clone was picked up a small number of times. As DNA, the CDR3 is TGTGCCAGCAGTTATCCGACAGCCGCCCCCTACGAGCAGTACTTC. This codes for CASSYPTAAPYEQYF. The V call is TRBV6-6, the J call TRBJ2-7, with D maybe TRBD1 (5 bases). Germline-derived CDR1 and CDR2 are MNHNY and SVGAGI (reference sequence). This CDR3 is built from 15 residues. The V gene lost 3 bases and the J gene lost 2 bases, with 14 bases spanning the gap.

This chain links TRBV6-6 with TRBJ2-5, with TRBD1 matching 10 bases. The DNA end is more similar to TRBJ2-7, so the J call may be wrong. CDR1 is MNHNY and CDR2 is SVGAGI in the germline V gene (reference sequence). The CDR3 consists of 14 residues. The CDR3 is CASSRQGAYYEQYF. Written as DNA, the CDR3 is TGTGCCAGCAGTCGACAGGGGGCGTACTACGAGCAGTACTTC.

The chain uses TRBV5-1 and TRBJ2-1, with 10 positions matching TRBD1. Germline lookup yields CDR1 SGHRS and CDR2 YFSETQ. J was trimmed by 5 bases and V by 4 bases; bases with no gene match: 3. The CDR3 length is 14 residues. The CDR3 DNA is TGCGCCAGCAGCAGGACAGGGGGGAACAATGAGCAGTTCTTC. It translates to CASSRTGGNNEQFF. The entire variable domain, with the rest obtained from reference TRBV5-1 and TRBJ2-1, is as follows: KAGVTQTPRYLIKTRGQQVTLSCSPISGHRSVSWYQQTPGQGLQFLFEYFSETQRNKGNFPGRFSGRQFSNSRSEMNVSTLELGDSALYLCASSRTGGNNEQFFGPGTRLTVL.

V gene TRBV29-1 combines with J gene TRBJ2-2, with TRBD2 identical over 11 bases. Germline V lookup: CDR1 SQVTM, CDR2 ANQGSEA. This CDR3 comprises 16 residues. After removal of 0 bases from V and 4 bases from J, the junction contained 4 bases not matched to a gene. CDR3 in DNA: TGCAGCGTTGAAGACCCGGGACTAGCGGCCACCGGGGAGCTGTTTTTT. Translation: CSVEDPGLAATGELFF.

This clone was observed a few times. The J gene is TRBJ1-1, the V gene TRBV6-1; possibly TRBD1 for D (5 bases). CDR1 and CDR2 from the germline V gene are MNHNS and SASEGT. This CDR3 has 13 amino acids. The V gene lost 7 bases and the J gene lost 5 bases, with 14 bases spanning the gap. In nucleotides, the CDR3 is TGTGCCAGCAAGCAGGGTTTCGGGACTGAAGCTTTCTTT. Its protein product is CASKQGFGTEAFF.

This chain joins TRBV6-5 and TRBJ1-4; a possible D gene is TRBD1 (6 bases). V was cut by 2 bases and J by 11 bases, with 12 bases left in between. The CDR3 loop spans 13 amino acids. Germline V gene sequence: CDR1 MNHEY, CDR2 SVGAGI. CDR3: CASSYDLGGKLFF. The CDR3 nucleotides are TGTGCCAGCAGTTACGACCTAGGGGGGAAACTGTTTTTT.

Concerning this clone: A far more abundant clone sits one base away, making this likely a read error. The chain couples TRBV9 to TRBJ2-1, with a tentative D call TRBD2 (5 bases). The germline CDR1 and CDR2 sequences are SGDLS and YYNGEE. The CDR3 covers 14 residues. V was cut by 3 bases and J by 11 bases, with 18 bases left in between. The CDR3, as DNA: TGTGCCAGCAGCGGTAGCGCCCTGCTGGGAAAGCAGTTCTTC. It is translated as CASSGSALLGKQFF.

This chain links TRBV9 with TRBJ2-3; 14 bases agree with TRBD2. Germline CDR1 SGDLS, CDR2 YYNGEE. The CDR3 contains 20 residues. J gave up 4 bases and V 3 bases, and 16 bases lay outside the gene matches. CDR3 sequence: CASSASHSGTSGSRADTQYF. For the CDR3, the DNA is TGTGCCAGCAGCGCCTCTCACTCCGGGACTAGCGGGAGTCGAGCAGATACGCAGTATTTT.

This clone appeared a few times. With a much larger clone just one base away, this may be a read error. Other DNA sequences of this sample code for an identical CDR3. The CDR3 here is CASSWGTVNEQFF. CDR3 DNA sequence: TGTGCCAGCAGCTGGGGGACAGTGAATGAGCAGTTCTTC. The chain uses TRBV5-4 and TRBJ2-1; 7 bases fit TRBD1. J was trimmed by 7 bases and V by 3 bases; bases with no gene match: 4. Germline V lookup: CDR1 SGHNT, CDR2 YYREEE (reference sequence). This CDR3 has 13 amino acids.

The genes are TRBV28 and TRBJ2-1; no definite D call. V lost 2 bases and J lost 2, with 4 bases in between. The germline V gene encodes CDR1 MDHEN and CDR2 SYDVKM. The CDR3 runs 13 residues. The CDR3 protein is CASSLGPYNEQFF. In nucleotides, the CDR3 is TGTGCCAGCAGTTTAGGGCCCTACAATGAGCAGTTCTTC.

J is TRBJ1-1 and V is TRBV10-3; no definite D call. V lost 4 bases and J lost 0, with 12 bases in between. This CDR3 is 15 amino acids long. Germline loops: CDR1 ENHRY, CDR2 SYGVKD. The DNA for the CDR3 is TGTGCCATCAGTGGAGGATCAGGACTGAACACTGAAGCTTTCTTT. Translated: CAISGGSGLNTEAFF.